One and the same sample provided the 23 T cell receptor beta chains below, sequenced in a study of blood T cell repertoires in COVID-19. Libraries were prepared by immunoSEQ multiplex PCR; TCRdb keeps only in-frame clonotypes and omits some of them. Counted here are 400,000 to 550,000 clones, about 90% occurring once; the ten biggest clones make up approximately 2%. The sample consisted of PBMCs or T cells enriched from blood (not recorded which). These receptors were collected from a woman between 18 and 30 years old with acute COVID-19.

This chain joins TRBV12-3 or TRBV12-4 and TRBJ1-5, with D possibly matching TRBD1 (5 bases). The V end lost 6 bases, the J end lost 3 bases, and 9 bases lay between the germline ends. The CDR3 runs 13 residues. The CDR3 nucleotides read TGTGCCAGCAGGGACAACCTCAATCAGCCCCAGCATTTT. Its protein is CASRDNLNQPQHF.

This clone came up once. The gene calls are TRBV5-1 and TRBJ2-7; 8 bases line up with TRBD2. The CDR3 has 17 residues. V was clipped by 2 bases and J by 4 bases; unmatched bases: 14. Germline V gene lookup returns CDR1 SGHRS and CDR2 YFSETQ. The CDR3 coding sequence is TGCGCCAGCAGCTTTGGAGGGGTCGGACTAGCAGCTTACGAGCAGTACTTC. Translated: CASSFGGVGLAAYEQYF.

The CDR3 here is CASSFGQGKTTDTQYF. The CDR3 bases are TGCGCCAGCAGCTTCGGACAGGGGAAAACCACAGATACGCAGTATTTT. The genes are TRBV5-1 and TRBJ2-3; 9 nucleotides align to TRBD1. Germline V CDR1 and CDR2: SGHRS, YFSETQ. J lost 2 bases, V lost 2 bases, and 6 bases had no gene match. The CDR3 contains 16 residues.

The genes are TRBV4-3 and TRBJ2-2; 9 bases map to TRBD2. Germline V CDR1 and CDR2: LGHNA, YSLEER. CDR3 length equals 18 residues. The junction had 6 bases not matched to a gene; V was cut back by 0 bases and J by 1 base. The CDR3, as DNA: TGCGCCAGCAGCCAAGAGCGGGGGGGCGGCCGGAACACCGGGGAGCTGTTTTTT. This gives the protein CASSQERGGGRNTGELFF.

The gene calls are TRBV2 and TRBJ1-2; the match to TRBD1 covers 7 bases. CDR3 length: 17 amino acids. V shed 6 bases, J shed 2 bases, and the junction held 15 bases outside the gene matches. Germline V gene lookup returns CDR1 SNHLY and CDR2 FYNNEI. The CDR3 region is CASRLSTGIAPNYGYTF. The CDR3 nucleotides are TGTGCCAGCAGACTATCGACAGGGATCGCCCCGAACTATGGCTACACCTTC. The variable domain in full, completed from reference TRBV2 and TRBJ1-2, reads EPEVTQTPSHQVTQMGQEVILRCVPISNHLYFYWYRQILGQKVEFLVSFYNNEISEKSEIFDDQFSVERPDGSNFTLKIRSTKLEDSAMYFCASRLSTGIAPNYGYTFGSGTRLTVV.

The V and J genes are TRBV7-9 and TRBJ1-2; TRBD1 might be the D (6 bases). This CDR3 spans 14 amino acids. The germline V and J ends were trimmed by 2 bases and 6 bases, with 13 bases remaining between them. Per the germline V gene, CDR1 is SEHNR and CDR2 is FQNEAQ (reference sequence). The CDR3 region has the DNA TGTGCCAGCAGCTTACTCGCAGGGGACGATGGCTACACCTTC. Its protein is CASSLLAGDDGYTF.

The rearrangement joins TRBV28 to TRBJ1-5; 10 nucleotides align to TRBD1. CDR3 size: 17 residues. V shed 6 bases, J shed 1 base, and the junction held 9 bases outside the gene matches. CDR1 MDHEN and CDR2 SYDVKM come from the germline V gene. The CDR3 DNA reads TGTGCCAGCAGACCCCCGGGACAGGGGATAAGCAATCAGCCCCAGCATTTT. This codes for CASRPPGQGISNQPQHF.

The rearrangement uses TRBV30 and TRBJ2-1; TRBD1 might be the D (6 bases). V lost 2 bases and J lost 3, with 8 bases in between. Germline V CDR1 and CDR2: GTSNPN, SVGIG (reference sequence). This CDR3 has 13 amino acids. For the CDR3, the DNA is TGTGCCTGGAGTACGGGACACTACAATGAGCAGTTCTTC. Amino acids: CAWSTGHYNEQFF. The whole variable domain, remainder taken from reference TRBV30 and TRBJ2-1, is SQTIHQWPATLVQPVGSPLSLECTVEGTSNPNLYWYRQAAGRGLQLLFYSVGIGQISSEVPQNLSASRPQDRQFILSSKKLLLSDSGFYLCAWSTGHYNEQFFGPGTRLTVL.

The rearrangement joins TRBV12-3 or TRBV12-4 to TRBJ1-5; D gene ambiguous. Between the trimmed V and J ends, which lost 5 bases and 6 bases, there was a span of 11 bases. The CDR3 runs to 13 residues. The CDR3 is CASSLQHRQPQHF. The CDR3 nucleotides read TGTGCCAGCAGTCTTCAACATCGTCAGCCCCAGCATTTT.

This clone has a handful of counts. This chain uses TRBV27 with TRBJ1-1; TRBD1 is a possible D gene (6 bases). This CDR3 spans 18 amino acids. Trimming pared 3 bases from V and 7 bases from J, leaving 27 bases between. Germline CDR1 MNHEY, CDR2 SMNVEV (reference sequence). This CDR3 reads CASSLHSRPTGKRSEAFF. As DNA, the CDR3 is TGTGCCAGCAGTTTGCACTCACGACCGACAGGAAAAAGGAGTGAAGCTTTCTTT.

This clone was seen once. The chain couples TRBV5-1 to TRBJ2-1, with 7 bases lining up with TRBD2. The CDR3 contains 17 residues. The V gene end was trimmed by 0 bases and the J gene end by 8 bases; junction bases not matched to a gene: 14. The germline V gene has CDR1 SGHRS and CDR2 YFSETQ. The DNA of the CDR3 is TGCGCCAGCAGCTTGGAGGGGATAGGGAGGGCCTGGGATGAGCAGTTCTTC. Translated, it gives CASSLEGIGRAWDEQFF.

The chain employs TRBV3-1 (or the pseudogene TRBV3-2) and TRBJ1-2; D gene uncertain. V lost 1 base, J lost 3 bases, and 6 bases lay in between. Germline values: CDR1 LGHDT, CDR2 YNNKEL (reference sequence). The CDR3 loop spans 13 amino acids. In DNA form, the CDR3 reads TGTGCCAGCAGCCAAGGTGACTACTATGGCTACACCTTC. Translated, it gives CASSQGDYYGYTF.

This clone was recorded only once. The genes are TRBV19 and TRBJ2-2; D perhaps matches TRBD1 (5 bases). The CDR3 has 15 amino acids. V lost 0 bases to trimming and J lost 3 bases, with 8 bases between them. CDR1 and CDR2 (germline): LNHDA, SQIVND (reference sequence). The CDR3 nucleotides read TGTGCCAGTAGTATAGACAGGGCTGACACCGGGGAGCTGTTTTTT. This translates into CASSIDRADTGELFF.

CDR3 loop: CASSPRLAGGTEAFF. The CDR3, as DNA: TGTGCCAGCTCACCAAGGTTAGCAGGGGGCACTGAAGCTTTCTTT. The rearrangement uses TRBV18 and TRBJ1-1; 7 bases match TRBD1. The CDR3 runs 15 residues. Germline-derived CDR1 and CDR2 are KGHSH and LQKENI. Unmatched junction bases numbered 7, after V lost 2 bases and J lost 4 bases.

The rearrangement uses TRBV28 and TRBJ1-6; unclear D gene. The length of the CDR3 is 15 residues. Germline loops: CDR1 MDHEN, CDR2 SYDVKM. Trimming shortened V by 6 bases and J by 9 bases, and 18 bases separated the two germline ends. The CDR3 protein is CASRIRRDGISPLHF. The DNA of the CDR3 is TGTGCCAGCAGGATTAGGAGGGATGGTATTTCACCCCTCCACTTT. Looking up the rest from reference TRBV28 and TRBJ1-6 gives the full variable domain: DVKVTQSSRYLVKRTGEKVFLECVQDMDHENMFWYRQDPGLGLRLIYFSYDVKMKEKGDIPEGYSVSREKKERFSLILESASTNQTSMYLCASRIRRDGISPLHFGNGTRLTVT.

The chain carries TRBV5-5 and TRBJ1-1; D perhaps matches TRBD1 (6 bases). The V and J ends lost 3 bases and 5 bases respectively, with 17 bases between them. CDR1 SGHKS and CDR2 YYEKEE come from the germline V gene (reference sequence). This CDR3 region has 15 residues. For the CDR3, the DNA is TGTGCCAGCAGCTGGCGGGGGGCGGGCGGTACTGAAGCTTTCTTT. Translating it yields CASSWRGAGGTEAFF.

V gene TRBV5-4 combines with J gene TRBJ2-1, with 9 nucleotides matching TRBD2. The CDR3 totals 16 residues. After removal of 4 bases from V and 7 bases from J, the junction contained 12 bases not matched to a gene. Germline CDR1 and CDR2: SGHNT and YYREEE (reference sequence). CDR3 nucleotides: TGTGCCAGCAGCCCTGAGGGGCTAGCGGGAAGGAATGAGCAGTTCTTC. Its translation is CASSPEGLAGRNEQFF. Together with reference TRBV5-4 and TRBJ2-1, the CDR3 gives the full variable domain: ETGVTQSPTHLIKTRGQQVTLRCSSQSGHNTVSWYQQALGQGPQFIFQYYREEENGRGNFPPRFSGLQFPNYSSELNVNALELDDSALYLCASSPEGLAGRNEQFFGPGTRLTVL.

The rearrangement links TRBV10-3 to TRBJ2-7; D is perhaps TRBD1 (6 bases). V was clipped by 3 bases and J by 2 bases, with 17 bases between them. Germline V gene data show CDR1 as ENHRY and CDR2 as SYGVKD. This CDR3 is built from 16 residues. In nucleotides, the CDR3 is TGTGCCATCAGTGACCACGGGACACCTAATACCTACGAGCAGTACTTC. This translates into CAISDHGTPNTYEQYF.

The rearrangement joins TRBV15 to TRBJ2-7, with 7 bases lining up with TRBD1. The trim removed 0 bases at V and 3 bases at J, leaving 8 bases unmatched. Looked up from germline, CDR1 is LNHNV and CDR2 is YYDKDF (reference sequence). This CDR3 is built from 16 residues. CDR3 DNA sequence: TGTGCCACCAGCAGAGAACAACCGGGACAGAACTACGAGCAGTACTTC. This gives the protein CATSREQPGQNYEQYF. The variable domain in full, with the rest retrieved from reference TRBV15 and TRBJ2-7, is DAMVIQNPRYQVTQFGKPVTLSCSQTLNHNVMYWYQQKSSQAPKLLFHYYDKDFNNEADTPDNFQSRRPNTSFCFLDIRSPGLGDTAMYLCATSREQPGQNYEQYFGPGTRLTVT.

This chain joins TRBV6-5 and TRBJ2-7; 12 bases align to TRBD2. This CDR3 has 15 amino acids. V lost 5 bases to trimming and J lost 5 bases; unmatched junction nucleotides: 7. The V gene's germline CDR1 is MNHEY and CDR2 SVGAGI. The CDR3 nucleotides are TGTGCCAGCAGTCGACTAGCGGGAGCTATAAACGAGCAGTACTTC. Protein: CASSRLAGAINEQYF.

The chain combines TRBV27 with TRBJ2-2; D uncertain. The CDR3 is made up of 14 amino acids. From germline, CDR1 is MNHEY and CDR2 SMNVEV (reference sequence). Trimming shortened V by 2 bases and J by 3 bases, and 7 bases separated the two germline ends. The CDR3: CASSLGQHTGELFF. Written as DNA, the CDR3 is TGTGCCAGCAGTTTAGGGCAGCACACCGGGGAGCTGTTTTTT.

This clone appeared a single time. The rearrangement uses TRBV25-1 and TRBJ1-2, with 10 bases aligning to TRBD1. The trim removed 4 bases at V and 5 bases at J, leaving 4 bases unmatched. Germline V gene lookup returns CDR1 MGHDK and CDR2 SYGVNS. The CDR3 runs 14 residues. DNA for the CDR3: TGTGCCAGCAGTGGGGGACAGGGGTCTTATGGCTACACCTTC. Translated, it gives CASSGGQGSYGYTF.

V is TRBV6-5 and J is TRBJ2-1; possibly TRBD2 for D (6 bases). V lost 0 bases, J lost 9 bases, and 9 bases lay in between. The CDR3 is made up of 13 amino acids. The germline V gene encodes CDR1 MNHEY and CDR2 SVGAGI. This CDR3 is CASSYSGGLEQFF. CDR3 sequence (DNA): TGTGCCAGCAGTTACTCTGGAGGGCTTGAGCAGTTCTTC.